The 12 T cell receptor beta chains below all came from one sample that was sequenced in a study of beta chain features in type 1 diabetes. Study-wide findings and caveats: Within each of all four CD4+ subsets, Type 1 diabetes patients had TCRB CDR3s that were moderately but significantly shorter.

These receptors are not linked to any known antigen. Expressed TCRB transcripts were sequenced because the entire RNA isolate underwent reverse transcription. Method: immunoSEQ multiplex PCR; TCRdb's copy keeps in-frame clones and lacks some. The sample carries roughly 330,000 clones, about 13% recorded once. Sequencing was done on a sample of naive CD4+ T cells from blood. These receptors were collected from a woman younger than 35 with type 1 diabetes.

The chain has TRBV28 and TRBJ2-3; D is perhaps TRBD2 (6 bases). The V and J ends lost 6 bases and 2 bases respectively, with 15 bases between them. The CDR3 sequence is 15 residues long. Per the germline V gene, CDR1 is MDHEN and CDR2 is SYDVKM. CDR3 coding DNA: TGTGCCAGCAGGAACGGAGGGGACCCCACAGATACGCAGTATTTT. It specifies CASRNGGDPTDTQYF.

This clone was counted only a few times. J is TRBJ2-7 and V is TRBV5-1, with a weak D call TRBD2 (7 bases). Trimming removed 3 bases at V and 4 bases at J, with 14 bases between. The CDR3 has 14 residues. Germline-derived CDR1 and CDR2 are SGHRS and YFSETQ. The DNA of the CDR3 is TGCGCCAGCAGCTCTCGGGGGGCGACGTACGAGCAGTACTTC. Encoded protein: CASSSRGATYEQYF.

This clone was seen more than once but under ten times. The CDR3 DNA reads TGTGCCAGTAGTTCTCGCCGGGCTAGCGGTTACAATGAGCAGTTCTTC. Translated: CASSSRRASGYNEQFF. The chain joins TRBV19 to TRBJ2-1, with 7 bases aligning to TRBD2. The germline V gene has CDR1 LNHDA and CDR2 SQIVND (reference sequence). This CDR3 has 16 residues. V gave up 5 bases and J gave up 4 bases; unmatched junction bases: 11.

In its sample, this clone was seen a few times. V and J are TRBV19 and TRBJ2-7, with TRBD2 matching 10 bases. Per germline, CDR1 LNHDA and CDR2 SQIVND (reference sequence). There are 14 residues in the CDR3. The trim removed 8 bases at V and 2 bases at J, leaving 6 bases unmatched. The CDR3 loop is CASATSGIPYEQYF. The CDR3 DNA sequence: TGTGCCAGTGCCACTAGCGGGATCCCCTACGAGCAGTACTTC. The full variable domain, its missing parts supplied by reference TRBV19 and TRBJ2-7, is DGGITQSPKYLFRKEGQNVTLSCEQNLNHDAMYWYRQDPGQGLRLIYYSQIVNDFQKGDIAEGYSVSREKKESFPLTVTSAQKNPTAFYLCASATSGIPYEQYFGPGTRLTVT.

CDR3 protein: CASSDSLGSTDTQYF. DNA of the CDR3: TGCGCCAGCAGCGACTCATTAGGCAGCACAGATACGCAGTATTTT. This chain joins TRBV5-1 and TRBJ2-3; the D is unclear. The CDR3 is 15 residues long. Germline assignment: CDR1 SGHRS and CDR2 YFSETQ. V shed 4 bases and J shed 0 bases, with 12 bases lying between them. The entire variable domain, with the rest obtained from reference TRBV5-1 and TRBJ2-3, is as follows: KAGVTQTPRYLIKTRGQQVTLSCSPISGHRSVSWYQQTPGQGLQFLFEYFSETQRNKGNFPGRFSGRQFSNSRSEMNVSTLELGDSALYLCASSDSLGSTDTQYFGPGTRLTVL.

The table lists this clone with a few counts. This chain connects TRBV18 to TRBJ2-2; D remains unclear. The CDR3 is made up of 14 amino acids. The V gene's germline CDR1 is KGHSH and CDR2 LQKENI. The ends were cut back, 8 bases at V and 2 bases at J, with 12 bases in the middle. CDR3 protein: CASVFLRNTGELFF. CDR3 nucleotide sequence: TGTGCCAGCGTTTTCCTGAGAAACACCGGGGAGCTGTTTTTT.

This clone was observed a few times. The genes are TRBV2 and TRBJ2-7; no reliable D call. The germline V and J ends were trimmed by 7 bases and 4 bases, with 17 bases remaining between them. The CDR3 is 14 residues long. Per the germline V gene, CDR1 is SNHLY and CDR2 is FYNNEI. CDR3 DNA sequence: TGTGCCAGCAAAGAGGCTAGGCTTGTTTACGAGCAGTACTTC. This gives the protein CASKEARLVYEQYF.

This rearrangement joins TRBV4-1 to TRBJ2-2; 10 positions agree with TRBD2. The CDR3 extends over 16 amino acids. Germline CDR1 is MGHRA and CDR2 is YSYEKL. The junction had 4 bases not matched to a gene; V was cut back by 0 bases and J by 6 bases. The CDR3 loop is CASSQDPGTSAGELFF. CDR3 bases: TGCGCCAGCAGCCAAGATCCCGGGACTAGCGCCGGGGAGCTGTTTTTT.

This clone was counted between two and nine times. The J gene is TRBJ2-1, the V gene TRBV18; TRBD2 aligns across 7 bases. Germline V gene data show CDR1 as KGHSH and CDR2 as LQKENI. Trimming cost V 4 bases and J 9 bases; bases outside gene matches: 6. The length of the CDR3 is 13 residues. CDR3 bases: TGTGCCAGCTCACAGGGGCGGGAGCTTGAGCAGTTCTTC. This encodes CASSQGRELEQFF.

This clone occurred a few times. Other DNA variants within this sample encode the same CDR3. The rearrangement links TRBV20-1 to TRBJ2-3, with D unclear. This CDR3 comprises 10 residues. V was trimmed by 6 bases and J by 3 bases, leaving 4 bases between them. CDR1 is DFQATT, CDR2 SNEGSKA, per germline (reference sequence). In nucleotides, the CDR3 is TGCAGTGCATCAACAGATACGCAGTATTTT. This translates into CSASTDTQYF.

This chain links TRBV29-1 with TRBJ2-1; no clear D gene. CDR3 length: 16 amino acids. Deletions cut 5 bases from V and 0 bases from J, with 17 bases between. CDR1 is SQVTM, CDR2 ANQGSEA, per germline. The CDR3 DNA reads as TGCAGCGTTCCCCAGGTTGGCCGAATCTCCTACAATGAGCAGTTCTTC. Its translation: CSVPQVGRISYNEQFF.

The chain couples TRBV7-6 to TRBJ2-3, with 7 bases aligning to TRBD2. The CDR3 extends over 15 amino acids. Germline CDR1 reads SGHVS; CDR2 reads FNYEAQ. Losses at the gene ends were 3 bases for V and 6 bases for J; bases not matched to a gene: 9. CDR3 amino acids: CASSLGAGRGDTQYF. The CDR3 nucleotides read TGTGCCAGCAGCTTGGGAGCGGGAAGAGGGGATACGCAGTATTTT.